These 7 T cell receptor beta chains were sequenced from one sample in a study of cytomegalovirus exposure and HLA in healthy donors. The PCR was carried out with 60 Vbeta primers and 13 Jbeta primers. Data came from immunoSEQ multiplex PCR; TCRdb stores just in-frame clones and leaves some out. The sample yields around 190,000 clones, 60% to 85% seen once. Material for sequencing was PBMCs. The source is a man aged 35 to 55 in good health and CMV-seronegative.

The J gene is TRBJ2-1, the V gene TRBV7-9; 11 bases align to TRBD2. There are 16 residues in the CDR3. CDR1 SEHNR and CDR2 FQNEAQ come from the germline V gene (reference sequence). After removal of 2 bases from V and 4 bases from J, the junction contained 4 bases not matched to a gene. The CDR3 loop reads CASSLPGLAVYNEQFF. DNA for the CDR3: TGTGCCAGCAGCTTACCGGGACTAGCGGTTTACAATGAGCAGTTCTTC. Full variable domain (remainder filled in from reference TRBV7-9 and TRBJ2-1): DTGVSQNPRHKITKRGQNVTFRCDPISEHNRLYWYRQTLGQGPEFLTYFQNEAQLEKSRLLSDRFSAERPKGSFSTLEIQRTEQGDSAMYLCASSLPGLAVYNEQFFGPGTRLTVL.

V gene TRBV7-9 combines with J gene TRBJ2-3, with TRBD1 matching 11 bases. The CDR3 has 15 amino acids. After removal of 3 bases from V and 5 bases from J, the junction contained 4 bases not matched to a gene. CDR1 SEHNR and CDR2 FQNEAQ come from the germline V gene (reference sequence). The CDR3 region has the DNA TGTGCCAGCAGCTTTTGGACAGGGGGCGAAGATACGCAGTATTTT. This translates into CASSFWTGGEDTQYF.

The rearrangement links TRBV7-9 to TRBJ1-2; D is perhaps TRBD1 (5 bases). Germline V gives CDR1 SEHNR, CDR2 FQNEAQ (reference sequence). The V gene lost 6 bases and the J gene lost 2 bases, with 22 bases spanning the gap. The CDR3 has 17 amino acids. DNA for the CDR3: TGTGCCAGCAGTCTAGGGACTAAGGGTCAGGAAAACTATGGCTACACCTTC. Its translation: CASSLGTKGQENYGYTF. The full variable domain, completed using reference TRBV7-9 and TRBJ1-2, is DTGVSQNPRHKITKRGQNVTFRCDPISEHNRLYWYRQTLGQGPEFLTYFQNEAQLEKSRLLSDRFSAERPKGSFSTLEIQRTEQGDSAMYLCASSLGTKGQENYGYTFGSGTRLTVV.

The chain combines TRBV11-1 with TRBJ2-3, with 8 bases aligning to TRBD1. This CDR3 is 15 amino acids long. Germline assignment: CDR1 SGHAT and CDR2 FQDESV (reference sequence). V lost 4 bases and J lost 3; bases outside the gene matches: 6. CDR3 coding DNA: TGTGCCAGCAGCTCGCAGGGGGCAAATACAGATACGCAGTATTTT. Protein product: CASSSQGANTDTQYF.

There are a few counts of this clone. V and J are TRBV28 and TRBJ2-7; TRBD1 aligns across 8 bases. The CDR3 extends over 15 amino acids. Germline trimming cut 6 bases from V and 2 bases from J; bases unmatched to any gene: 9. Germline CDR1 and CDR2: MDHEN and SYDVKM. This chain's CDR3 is CASSSEGTGTYEQYF. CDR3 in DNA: TGTGCCAGCAGCTCCGAAGGGACAGGCACCTACGAGCAGTACTTC.

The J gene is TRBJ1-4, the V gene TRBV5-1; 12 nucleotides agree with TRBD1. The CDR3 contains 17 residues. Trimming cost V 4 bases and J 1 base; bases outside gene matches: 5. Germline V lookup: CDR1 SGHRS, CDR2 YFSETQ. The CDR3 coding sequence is TGCGCCAGCAGCCCCGGGACAGGGGGCATAACTAATGAAAAACTGTTTTTT. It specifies CASSPGTGGITNEKLFF.

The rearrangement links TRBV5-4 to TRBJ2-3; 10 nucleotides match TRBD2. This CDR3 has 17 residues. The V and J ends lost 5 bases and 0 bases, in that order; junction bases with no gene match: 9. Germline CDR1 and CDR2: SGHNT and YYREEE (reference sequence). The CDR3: CASRGERGGSSTDTQYF. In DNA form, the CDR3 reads TGTGCCAGCAGGGGTGAGCGGGGGGGCTCTAGCACAGATACGCAGTATTTT. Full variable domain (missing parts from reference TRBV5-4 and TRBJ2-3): ETGVTQSPTHLIKTRGQQVTLRCSSQSGHNTVSWYQQALGQGPQFIFQYYREEENGRGNFPPRFSGLQFPNYSSELNVNALELDDSALYLCASRGERGGSSTDTQYFGPGTRLTVL.